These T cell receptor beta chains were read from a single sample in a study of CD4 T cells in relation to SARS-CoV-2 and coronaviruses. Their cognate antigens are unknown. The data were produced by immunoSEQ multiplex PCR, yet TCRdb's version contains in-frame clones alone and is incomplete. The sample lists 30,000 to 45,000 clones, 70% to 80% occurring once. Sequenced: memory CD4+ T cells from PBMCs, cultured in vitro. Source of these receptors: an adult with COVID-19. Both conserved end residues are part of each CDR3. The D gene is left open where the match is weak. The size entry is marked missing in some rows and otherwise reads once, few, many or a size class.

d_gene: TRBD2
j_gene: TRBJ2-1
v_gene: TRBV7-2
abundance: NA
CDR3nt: TGTGCCAGCAGCGCTAGCGGGAGGGTTATAGATGAGCAGTTCTTC
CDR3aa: CASSASGRVIDEQFF

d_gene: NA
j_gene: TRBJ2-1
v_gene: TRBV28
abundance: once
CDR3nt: TGTGCCAGCAGTTTAGCAGGGTCCCATGAGCAGTTCTTC
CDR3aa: CASSLAGSHEQFF

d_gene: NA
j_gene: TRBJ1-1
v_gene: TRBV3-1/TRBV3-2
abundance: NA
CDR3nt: TGTGCCAGCAGCCTTGAAAGACGTGAAGCTTTCTTT
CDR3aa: CASSLERREAFF

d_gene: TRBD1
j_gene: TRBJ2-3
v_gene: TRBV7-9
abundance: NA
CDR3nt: TGTGCCAGCAGCCTGGGACAGGGCCTAGCAGCAGATACGCAGTATTTT
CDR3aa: CASSLGQGLAADTQYF

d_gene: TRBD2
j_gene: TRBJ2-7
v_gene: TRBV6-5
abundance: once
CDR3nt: TGTGCCAGCTCTAGAGGGGAGGGCCTTGGAGAGCAGTACTTC
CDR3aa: CASSRGEGLGEQYF

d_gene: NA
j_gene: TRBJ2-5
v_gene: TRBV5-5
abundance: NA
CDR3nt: TGTGCCAGCAGCGAACATTGGGGCACAAGATCGGAGACCCAGTACTTC
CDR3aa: CASSEHWGTRSETQYF

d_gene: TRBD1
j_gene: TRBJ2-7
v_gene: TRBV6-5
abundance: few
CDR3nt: TGTGCCAGCACCCCGGGACAGGCGAGCTCCTACGAGCAGTACTTC
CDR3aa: CASTPGQASSYEQYF

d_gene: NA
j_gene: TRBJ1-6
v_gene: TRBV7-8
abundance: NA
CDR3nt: TGTGCCAGCAGCGCCCAGGGGCGCGTGCTCGGATCACCCCTCCACTTT
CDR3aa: CASSAQGRVLGSPLHF

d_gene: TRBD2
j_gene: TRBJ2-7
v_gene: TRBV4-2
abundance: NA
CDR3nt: TGTGCCAGCAGCCAAGGACTAGCGGGAGGATTAAGGGGCTACGAGCAGTACTTC
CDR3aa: CASSQGLAGGLRGYEQYF

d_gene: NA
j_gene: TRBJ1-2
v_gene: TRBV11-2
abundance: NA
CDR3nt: TGTGCCAGCAGCCCTCGTGGGGGGAACTATGGCTACACCTTC
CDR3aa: CASSPRGGNYGYTF

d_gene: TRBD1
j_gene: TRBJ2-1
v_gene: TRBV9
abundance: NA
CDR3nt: TGTGCCAGCAGCGCCCGGGACAGGGACTACAATGAGCAGTTCTTC
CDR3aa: CASSARDRDYNEQFF

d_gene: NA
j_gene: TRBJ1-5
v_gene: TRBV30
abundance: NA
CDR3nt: TGTGCCTGGAGTTTGGGTCTAAATCAGCCCCAGCATTTT
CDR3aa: CAWSLGLNQPQHF

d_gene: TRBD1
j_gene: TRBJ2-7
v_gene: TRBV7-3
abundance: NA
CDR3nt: TGTGCCAGCAGCCCGGGACAGGGAAACGAGCAGTACTTC
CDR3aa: CASSPGQGNEQYF

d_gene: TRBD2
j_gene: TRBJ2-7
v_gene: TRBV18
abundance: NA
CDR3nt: TGTGCCAGCTCACTAACTAGCGGATACTCCTACGAGCAGTACTTC
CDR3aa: CASSLTSGYSYEQYF

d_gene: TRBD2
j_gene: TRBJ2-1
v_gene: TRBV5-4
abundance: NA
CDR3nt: TGTGCCAGCAGCCCACCGGGACTAGCGGGAGACAATGAGCAGTTCTTC
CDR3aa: CASSPPGLAGDNEQFF

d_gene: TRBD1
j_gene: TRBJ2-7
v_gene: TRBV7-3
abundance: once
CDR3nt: TGTGCCAGCAGCTTCGACAGGGGCGAGCAGTACTTC
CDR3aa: CASSFDRGEQYF

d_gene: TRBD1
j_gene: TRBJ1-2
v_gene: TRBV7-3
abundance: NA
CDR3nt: TGTGCCAGCAGTCCAGGGGGCCGAATTTATGGCTACACCTTC
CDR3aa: CASSPGGRIYGYTF

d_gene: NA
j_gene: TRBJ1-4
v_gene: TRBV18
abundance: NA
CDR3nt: TGTGCCAGCTCACCACCAACCAGGGGTAATGAAAAACTGTTTTTT
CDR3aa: CASSPPTRGNEKLFF

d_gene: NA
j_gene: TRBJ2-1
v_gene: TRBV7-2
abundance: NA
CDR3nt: TGTGCCAGCAGCTTAATACCGCAGGTCCATGAGCAGTTCTTC
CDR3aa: CASSLIPQVHEQFF

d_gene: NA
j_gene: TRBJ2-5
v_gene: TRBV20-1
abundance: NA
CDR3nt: TGCAGTGCATCAGAAGAGACCCAGTACTTC
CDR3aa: CSASEETQYF

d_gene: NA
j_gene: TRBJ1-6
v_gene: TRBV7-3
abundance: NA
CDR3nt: TGTGCCAGCAGCTTATGGGCCCAGGGGAATTCACCCCTCCACTTT
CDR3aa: CASSLWAQGNSPLHF

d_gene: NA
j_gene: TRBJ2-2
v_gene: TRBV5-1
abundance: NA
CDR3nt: TGCGCCAGCAGTCCCTGGGGAACGAAGCGGATCGAGGGAGGGGGCACCGGGGAGCTGTTTTTT
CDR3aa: CASSPWGTKRIEGGGTGELFF

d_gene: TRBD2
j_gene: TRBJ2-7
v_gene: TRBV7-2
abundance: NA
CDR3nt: TGTGCCAGCAGCTCGGATGGTACCAGCGGGAGGCCACTTGGGGAGCAGTACTTC
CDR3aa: CASSSDGTSGRPLGEQYF

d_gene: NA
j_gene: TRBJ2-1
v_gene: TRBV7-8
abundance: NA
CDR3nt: TGTGCCAGCAGCTTAGCGCGGGCGAGGCAGTTCTTC
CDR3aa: CASSLARARQFF

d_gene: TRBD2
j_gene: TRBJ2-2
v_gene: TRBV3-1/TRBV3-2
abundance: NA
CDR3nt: TGTGCCAGCAGCCCCCGAGGGGGTAGCGGGAGCTCTCCCGGGGAGCTGTTTTTT
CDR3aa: CASSPRGGSGSSPGELFF

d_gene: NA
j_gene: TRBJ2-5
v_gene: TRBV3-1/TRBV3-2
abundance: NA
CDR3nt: TGTGCCAGCAGCCAAGATTGGGGGGAGACCCAGTACTTC
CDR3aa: CASSQDWGETQYF

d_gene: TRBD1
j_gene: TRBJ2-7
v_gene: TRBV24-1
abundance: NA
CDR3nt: TGTGCCACCAAGAGGGGAGACAGGGTCGCTTACGAGCAGTACTTC
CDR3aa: CATKRGDRVAYEQYF

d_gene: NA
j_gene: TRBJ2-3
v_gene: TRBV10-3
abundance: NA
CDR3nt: TGTGCCATCAGTGAGTCTCCGGGGCTGGGCACAGATACGCAGTATTTT
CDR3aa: CAISESPGLGTDTQYF

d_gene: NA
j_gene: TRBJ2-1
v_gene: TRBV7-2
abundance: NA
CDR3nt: TGTGCCAGCAGCTCCCCACTATCGGCCATTACAAATGAGCAGTTCTTC
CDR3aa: CASSSPLSAITNEQFF

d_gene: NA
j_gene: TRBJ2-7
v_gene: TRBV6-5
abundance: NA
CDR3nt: TGTGCCAGCACGGAGGTCAGGGGATCCTACGAGCAGTACTTC
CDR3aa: CASTEVRGSYEQYF

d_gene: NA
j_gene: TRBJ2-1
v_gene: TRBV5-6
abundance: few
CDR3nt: TGTGCCAGCAGCCCCGGTAGGTTATCCTACAATGAGCAGTTCTTC
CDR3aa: CASSPGRLSYNEQFF

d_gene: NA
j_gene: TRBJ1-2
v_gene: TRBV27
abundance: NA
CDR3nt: TGTGCCAGCAGTCGCAGTGACAAGGGCCTTTATGGCTACACCTTC
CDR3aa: CASSRSDKGLYGYTF

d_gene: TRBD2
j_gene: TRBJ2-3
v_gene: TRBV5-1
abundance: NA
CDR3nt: TGCGCCAGCAGCTTGAGACTAGCGGGAATGAGCACAGATACGCAGTATTTT
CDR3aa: CASSLRLAGMSTDTQYF

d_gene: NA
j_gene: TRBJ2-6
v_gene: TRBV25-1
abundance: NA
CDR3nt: TGTGCCAGCAGTGGGGGTCGGACAGTACTCTCTGGGGCCAACGTCCTGACTTTC
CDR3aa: CASSGGRTVLSGANVLTF

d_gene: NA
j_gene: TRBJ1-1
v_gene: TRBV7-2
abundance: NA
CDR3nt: TGTGCCAGCAGCTTACTGGGGTCGGACACTGAAGCTTTCTTT
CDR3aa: CASSLLGSDTEAFF

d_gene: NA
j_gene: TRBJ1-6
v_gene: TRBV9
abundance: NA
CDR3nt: TGTGCCAGCAGCGTAGCCTGGAGCTCCTATAATTCACCCCTCCACTTT
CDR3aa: CASSVAWSSYNSPLHF

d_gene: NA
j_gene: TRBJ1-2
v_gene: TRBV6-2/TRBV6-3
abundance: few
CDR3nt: TGTGCCAGCAGTACCCAAAACTATGGCTACACCTTC
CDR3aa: CASSTQNYGYTF

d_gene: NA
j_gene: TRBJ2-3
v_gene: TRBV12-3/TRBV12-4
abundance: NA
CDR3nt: TGTGCCAGCAGTTTAAGCAGGGCGACGCAGTATTTT
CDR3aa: CASSLSRATQYF

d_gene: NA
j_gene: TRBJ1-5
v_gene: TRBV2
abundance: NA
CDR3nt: TGTGCCAGCAGCGCCGGGACCCAAGTCAATCAGCCCCAGCATTTT
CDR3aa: CASSAGTQVNQPQHF

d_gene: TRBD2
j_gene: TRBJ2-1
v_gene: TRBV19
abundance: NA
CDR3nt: TGTGCCAGTAGTACCGGACTAGCGGGAGAGGACTACAATGAGCAGTTCTTC
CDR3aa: CASSTGLAGEDYNEQFF

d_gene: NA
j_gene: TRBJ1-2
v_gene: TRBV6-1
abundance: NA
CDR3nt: TGTGCCAGCAGTGAGGGTTTCAGGGACGGCTACACCTTC
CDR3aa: CASSEGFRDGYTF

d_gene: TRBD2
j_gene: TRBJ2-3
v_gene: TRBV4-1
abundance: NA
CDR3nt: TGCGCCAGCAGCCAAGATCCCAGCGGGAGTAGATCGTCCACAGATACGCAGTATTTT
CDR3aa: CASSQDPSGSRSSTDTQYF

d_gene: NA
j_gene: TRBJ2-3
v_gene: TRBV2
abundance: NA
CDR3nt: TGTGCCACCAGGGGAAGCGAGGACACAGATACGCAGTATTTT
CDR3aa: CATRGSEDTDTQYF

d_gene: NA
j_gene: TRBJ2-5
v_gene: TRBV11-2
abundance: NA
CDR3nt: TGTGCCAGCAGCTTTCACAGGGGACTCCAAGAGACCCAGTACTTC
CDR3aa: CASSFHRGLQETQYF